The 20 T cell receptor beta chains presented below share a single source sample, sequenced in a study of cytomegalovirus exposure and HLA in healthy donors. Assay: immunoSEQ multiplex PCR; the TCRdb copy retains only in-frame clones and omits some. The data contain about 110,000 clones, about 87% of them seen just once; the ten biggest clones take up about 1.8%. Sequencing was done on a sample of PBMCs. The receptors here all came from a young woman in good health and CMV-seropositive.

The chain joins TRBV6-4 to TRBJ1-5; D not resolved. CDR3 length: 13 residues. V was trimmed by 3 bases and J by 1 base, leaving 4 bases between them. Germline V lookup: CDR1 MRHNA, CDR2 SNTAGT. The CDR3 sequence: CASSDSSNQPQHF. CDR3 sequence (DNA): TGTGCCAGCAGTGATTCGAGCAATCAGCCCCAGCATTTT.

The gene calls are TRBV9 and TRBJ2-1; 7 nucleotides line up with TRBD1. Germline CDR1 and CDR2: SGDLS and YYNGEE. The V gene end was trimmed by 3 bases and the J gene end by 7 bases; junction bases not matched to a gene: 10. CDR3 length: 15 residues. The DNA for the CDR3 is TGTGCCAGCAGCGGTGGTGGAGGCAGGGGGAATGAGCAGTTCTTC. This encodes CASSGGGGRGNEQFF.

The rearrangement joins TRBV7-6 to TRBJ2-3; 14 nucleotides line up with TRBD2. CDR3 length: 16 residues. Germline V gene data show CDR1 as SGHVS and CDR2 as FNYEAQ. With V trimmed by 5 bases and J by 5 bases, 6 bases remained unmatched. The CDR3 DNA reads as TGTGCCAGCAGCCGACTAGCGGGGGGGCAGTTAGATACGCAGTATTTT. Translating gives CASSRLAGGQLDTQYF.

V and J are TRBV2 and TRBJ2-2; D gene unclear. With 6 bases removed from V and 6 bases from J, the gap between germline ends came to 8 bases. Germline lookup yields CDR1 SNHLY and CDR2 FYNNEI. The CDR3 has 12 residues. DNA for the CDR3: TGTGCCAGCAGCCTGGGCGCCGGGGAGCTGTTTTTT. Its protein is CASSLGAGELFF.

J is TRBJ1-4 and V is TRBV4-2; unclear D gene. The CDR3 contains 15 residues. Germline-derived CDR1 and CDR2 are LGHNA and YNFKEQ. The germline V and J ends were trimmed by 4 bases and 8 bases, with 17 bases remaining between them. In DNA form, the CDR3 reads TGTGCCAGCAGCCCCCCAACTGGGAGAGGGGAAAAACTGTTTTTT. Its protein product is CASSPPTGRGEKLFF.

The chain combines TRBV13 with TRBJ2-7; D is possibly TRBD1 (5 bases). Germline assignment: CDR1 PRHDT and CDR2 FYEKMQ (reference sequence). The ends were cut back, 5 bases at V and 5 bases at J, with 13 bases in the middle. This CDR3 spans 13 amino acids. The CDR3 is CASSPSGIDEQYF. CDR3 DNA: TGTGCCAGCAGCCCGTCAGGGATCGACGAGCAGTACTTC.

This rearrangement joins TRBV27 to TRBJ2-6; a weak D match, TRBD1 (6 bases). Trimming took 7 bases from V and 2 from J, leaving 18 bases between them. Per the germline V gene, CDR1 is MNHEY and CDR2 is SMNVEV (reference sequence). The CDR3 spans 17 residues. The CDR3 coding sequence is TGTGCCAGCACCACAGGGCCCCGGAGGCCTGGGGCCAACGTCCTGACTTTC. It specifies CASTTGPRRPGANVLTF.

The genes are TRBV27 and TRBJ1-1; TRBD1 agrees at 8 bases. Per the germline V gene, CDR1 is MNHEY and CDR2 is SMNVEV (reference sequence). The CDR3 has 16 residues. Trimming took 6 bases from V and 1 from J; bases not matched to a gene: 10. For the CDR3, the DNA is TGTGCCAGCAGCCCTGGGACAGGTAAGGGGAACACTGAAGCTTTCTTT. Amino acids: CASSPGTGKGNTEAFF.

The genes are TRBV18 and TRBJ2-3; TRBD1 might be the D (5 bases). The germline gives CDR1 KGHSH, CDR2 LQKENI. The CDR3 has 14 residues. Trimming took off 0 bases at V and 2 bases at J, with 6 bases between the two ends. DNA for the CDR3: TGTGCCAGCTCACCACCCAGGGCCACAGATACGCAGTATTTT. Its protein product is CASSPPRATDTQYF.

The genes are TRBV28 and TRBJ2-3; perhaps TRBD1 as D (5 bases). The CDR3 consists of 14 residues. Trimming took 6 bases from V and 5 from J, leaving 15 bases between them. The germline V gene has CDR1 MDHEN and CDR2 SYDVKM. The CDR3 DNA is TGTGCCAGCAGCCTAGGAAATAGGGGAGATACGCAGTATTTT. The encoded protein is CASSLGNRGDTQYF.

The genes are TRBV11-2 and TRBJ1-2; D possibly corresponds to TRBD1 (5 bases). This CDR3 spans 15 amino acids. Trimming left V 5 bases short and J 6 bases short, with 19 bases between. Germline lookup yields CDR1 SGHAT and CDR2 FQNNGV. The CDR3, as DNA: TGTGCCAGCAGCGGAGCTAAGGGACTATTAGATGGCTACACCTTC. Amino acid sequence: CASSGAKGLLDGYTF.

This chain connects TRBV29-1 to TRBJ2-7; 8 nucleotides line up with TRBD2. V trimming: 1 base; J trimming: 7 bases; junction bases outside the gene matches: 12. CDR1 and CDR2 from the germline V gene are SQVTM and ANQGSEA. The CDR3 is 15 residues long. CDR3 loop: CSVEVTGLVAGEQYF. The DNA of the CDR3 is TGCAGCGTTGAAGTGACCGGGTTAGTAGCGGGGGAGCAGTACTTC.

CDR3 amino acids: CASSRTGSGANVLTF. CDR3 DNA: TGTGCCAGCAGTAGGACGGGGTCTGGGGCCAACGTCCTGACTTTC. The J gene is TRBJ2-6, the V gene TRBV2, with a tentative D call TRBD2 (5 bases). Trimming took 5 bases from V and 1 from J, leaving 9 bases between them. The CDR3 is 15 amino acids. Per the germline V gene, CDR1 is SNHLY and CDR2 is FYNNEI. Using reference TRBV2 and TRBJ2-6 for the parts outside the CDR3, the full variable domain is EPEVTQTPSHQVTQMGQEVILRCVPISNHLYFYWYRQILGQKVEFLVSFYNNEISEKSEIFDDQFSVERPDGSNFTLKIRSTKLEDSAMYFCASSRTGSGANVLTFGAGSRLTVL.

The chain employs TRBV6-1 and TRBJ1-1; D is uncertain. CDR1 MNHNS and CDR2 SASEGT come from the germline V gene. This CDR3 is built from 13 residues. Between the trimmed V and J ends, which lost 3 bases and 3 bases, there was a span of 8 bases. This chain's CDR3 is CASSEQVHTEAFF. CDR3 DNA: TGTGCCAGCAGTGAGCAGGTTCACACTGAAGCTTTCTTT.

The J gene is TRBJ2-7, the V gene TRBV27; D might be TRBD2 (5 bases). CDR3 length equals 13 residues. V was trimmed by 5 bases and J by 6 bases, leaving 14 bases between them. The germline gives CDR1 MNHEY, CDR2 SMNVEV (reference sequence). In DNA form, the CDR3 reads TGTGCCAGCAGTCTGCGCTCTGGGAGCGAGCAGTACTTC. It codes for CASSLRSGSEQYF.

The chain couples TRBV6-1 to TRBJ1-2; 7 positions agree with TRBD1. Germline V lookup: CDR1 MNHNS, CDR2 SASEGT. V dropped 5 bases and J dropped 3; count of bases not matched to a gene: 9. The CDR3 totals 15 residues. CDR3 in amino acids: CASSSTGLVDYGYTF. The CDR3 DNA sequence: TGTGCCAGCAGTTCGACAGGGCTCGTTGACTATGGCTACACCTTC.

The chain couples TRBV15 to TRBJ1-6; 7 positions match TRBD1. V shed 8 bases and J 10 bases; nucleotides not matched to a gene: 14. The CDR3 is 15 residues long. The germline gives CDR1 LNHNV, CDR2 YYDKDF (reference sequence). The CDR3: CATRSDRVGSSPLHF. Written as DNA, the CDR3 is TGTGCCACCCGATCCGACAGGGTAGGGAGCTCACCCCTCCACTTT.

The gene calls are TRBV19 and TRBJ1-1, with TRBD1 matching 8 bases. V dropped 8 bases and J dropped 8; count of bases not matched to a gene: 1. The CDR3 runs 10 residues. The germline V gene has CDR1 LNHDA and CDR2 SQIVND (reference sequence). The CDR3 DNA reads as TGTGCCAGTGCAGGGGGCGAAGCTTTCTTT. Amino acid sequence: CASAGGEAFF.

J is TRBJ2-1 and V is TRBV7-2; 7 bases align to TRBD2. V was pared by 1 base and J by 4 bases, with 4 bases of the junction left unmatched. The CDR3 loop spans 15 amino acids. Germline CDR1 SGHTA, CDR2 FQGNSA. The CDR3 loop is CASSLDPSGYNEQFF. In nucleotides, the CDR3 is TGTGCCAGCAGCTTAGATCCTAGCGGTTACAATGAGCAGTTCTTC. Full variable domain (missing parts from reference TRBV7-2 and TRBJ2-1): GAGVSQSPSNKVTEKGKDVELRCDPISGHTALYWYRQSLGQGLEFLIYFQGNSAPDKSGLPSDRFSAERTGGSVSTLTIQRTQQEDSAVYLCASSLDPSGYNEQFFGPGTRLTVL.

The gene calls are TRBV18 and TRBJ1-2; tentative D call: TRBD1 (6 bases). Germline CDR1 and CDR2: KGHSH and LQKENI. The CDR3 sequence is 14 residues long. V was pared by 3 bases and J by 3 bases, with 11 bases between. The CDR3 DNA is TGTGCCAGCTCACCGGGGCAGGGGCACTATGGCTACACCTTC. Its translation: CASSPGQGHYGYTF.